A single T cell receptor beta chain is shown here with its context. In this sample, this clonotype turned up many times. Its antigen remains undetermined. Per-base qualities were not stored, and no clone one base away is much larger. The library was prepared using PCR. The sample was run on an Illumina HiSeq 2500. To normalize quantification of the TCRbeta repertoire, the TCR libraries were built with molecular barcoding that relied on unique molecular identifiers. TCRdb reprocessing: public reads trimmed at Q25 with fastp, clones called with MiXCR, in-frame beta chains kept. Entries that share a CDR3 protein sequence are merged under the most common genes and DNA. The sample has 230,000 or so distinct CDR3 sequences on record, approximately 9.8% of them singletons. The ten most abundant clones make up around 5.1% of the sample. The sample belongs to a study of T-cell reconstitution after alpha-beta-depleted transplantation in children (dated by TCRdb to between 2015 and 2016). About the study as a whole: T-cell immune reconstitution after TCRalphabeta/CD19-depleted allogeneic hematopoietic cell transplantation in children was quantitatively tracked in the study by means of TCR repertoire profiling.

The junction carries 17 bases between V and J, which are trimmed by 3 bases and 2 bases respectively. The germline V gene supplies CDR1 MDHEN and CDR2 SYDVKM. The CDR3, from cysteine to phenylalanine, totals 17 residues. The sequence is cut down to CDR3 DNA, 51 bases in frame from base 1. The starting material was PBMCs from the stem cell graft donor, obtained from the stem cell graft. This clonotype was sampled from a human donor who donated a stem cell graft to a child with SCID. The V gene is TRBV28 and the J gene is TRBJ1-5; the D gene is unclear. Here the CDR3 is given as CASSLEVPGLGNQPQHF. The nucleotide sequence reads TGTGCCAGCAGTTTGGAGGTTCCAGGCTTGGGCAATCAGCCCCAGCATTTT.